The text below deals with one TCR beta chain. These donors were members of the 120-subject validation cohort, a group separate from the approximately 700-subject first cohort. The data originate from a study of cytomegalovirus exposure and HLA in healthy donors. In the study overall: The same platform as the approximately 730 first-cohort repertoires was used for the roughly 130 validation repertoires, a later analysis reported.

This CDR3 spans 15 amino acids. Germline V gene data show CDR1 as SGHNT and CDR2 as YYREEE (reference sequence). The V segment lost 4 bases and the J segment 5 bases; nucleotides outside the gene matches: 7. Here immunoSEQ multiplex PCR was the method, and the copy in TCRdb shows in-frame clones only, minus some. The sample holds roughly 60,000 clones, 85% to 95% seen once. The sequenced sample was PBMCs. The chain is built from TRBV5-4 and TRBJ2-1; 9 nucleotides agree with TRBD1. This receptor was taken from a woman younger than 30 in good health and CMV-seropositive. CDR3 bases: TGTGCCAGCAGCCCATGGGACAGGGCCCACAATGAGCAGTTCTTC. This sequence encodes CASSPWDRAHNEQFF.